These 5 T cell receptor beta chains originate from one sample sequenced in a study of T cell responses to AZD1222 COVID-19 vaccine. Clones were sequenced by immunoSEQ multiplex PCR, and TCRdb holds only the in-frame ones, with some missing. The table includes about 120,000 clones, roughly nine tenths detected once. Sequenced material: peripheral blood, taken on day 0 of AZD1222 vaccination. The origin of the receptors is an adult in good health.

V and J are TRBV19 and TRBJ2-7, with a weak D call TRBD2 (5 bases). The CDR3 covers 15 residues. The V end lost 0 bases, the J end lost 3 bases, and 12 bases lay between the germline ends. Germline loops: CDR1 LNHDA, CDR2 SQIVND (reference sequence). The CDR3 DNA is TGTGCCAGTAGTATAGAGTTCGCGCGGGTCTACGAGCAGTACTTC. Protein sequence: CASSIEFARVYEQYF.

This sequence joins TRBV5-1 and TRBJ2-1; 8 positions agree with TRBD1. This CDR3 spans 16 amino acids. Germline CDR1 is SGHRS and CDR2 is YFSETQ. V shed 4 bases and J 7 bases; nucleotides not matched to a gene: 13. DNA for the CDR3: TGCGCCAGCAGCAAACTCGGGCAGGGGGCCGGGAATGAGCAGTTCTTC. Protein product: CASSKLGQGAGNEQFF.

J is TRBJ1-1 and V is TRBV11-3; TRBD1 matches at 7 bases. Germline V gene data show CDR1 as SGHNT and CDR2 as YENEEA. The CDR3 sequence is 14 residues long. Trimming removed 3 bases from V and 5 bases from J; junction bases left unmatched: 6. The CDR3 loop is CASSFDPGGTEAFF. For the CDR3, the DNA is TGTGCCAGCAGCTTTGATCCAGGGGGAACTGAAGCTTTCTTT.

This rearrangement joins TRBV7-3 to TRBJ2-7, with D uncertain. Trimming took 3 bases from V and 11 from J, leaving 14 bases between them. This CDR3 region has 12 residues. The germline CDR1 and CDR2 sequences are SGHTA and FQGTGA. The CDR3 DNA reads TGTGCCAGCAGCTTCCCAAGGGTGAGTAAGTACTTC. Encoded protein: CASSFPRVSKYF. The whole variable domain, remainder taken from reference TRBV7-3 and TRBJ2-7, is GAGVSQTPSNKVTEKGKYVELRCDPISGHTALYWYRQSLGQGPEFLIYFQGTGAADDSGLPNDRFFAVRPEGSVSTLKIQRTERGDSAVYLCASSFPRVSKYFGPGTRLTVT.

This clone was recorded a few times. The chain couples TRBV4-2 to TRBJ1-1; D call uncertain. Between the trimmed V and J ends, which lost 2 bases and 7 bases, there was a span of 11 bases. Germline values: CDR1 LGHNA, CDR2 YNFKEQ. The CDR3 runs 13 residues. For the CDR3, the DNA is TGTGCCAGCAGCCAACTTCCCGCGTATGAAGCTTTCTTT. Translating it yields CASSQLPAYEAFF.